This paragraph reports one T cell receptor (beta chain). The clone's antigen remains unknown. Base qualities were left out, and no much larger clone turns up one base away. Each collaborating institution followed its own protocols to collect whole blood in K2EDTA tubes. For TCRbeta analysis, collaborators shipped samples in one of three forms: frozen whole blood, isolated PBMCs, or DNA extracted from either of those sample types. This entry comes from a study of blood T cell repertoires in COVID-19 (dated by TCRdb to 2019 to 2021). Study-level background: Collaborator samples came from the United States, Italy and Spain and covered acute and convalescent phases of COVID-19. The material from the prospective study consisted of cDNA or gDNA derived from T cells, B-cell-depleted T cells, or PBMCs. The dataset comprised deeply sampled blood TCRbeta repertoires from subjects exposed to, actively infected with, or recovered from COVID-19. The repertoires were released in a freely available public database meant as a resource for research on the immune response to SARS-CoV-2. The samples were drawn from the first 160 participants of the ongoing ImmuneRACE study and from 1,254 subjects provided by 6 global collaborators. The sample metadata nearly always contained a de-identified subject ID, COVID-19 status, age in years and sex. Where available, HLA class I and class II types were obtained from metadata supplied by the sample provider rather than from assay-based typing. On the study overall, not on this receptor specifically: Clinical and demographic metadata were provided uncurated, with the amount varying by source and participant.

From a lookup of the germline V gene, CDR1 and CDR2 are SNHLY and FYNNEI. The germline V end is reduced by 4 bases and the J end by 3 bases; junction bases left unmatched: 11. Spanning cysteine to phenylalanine, the CDR3 consists of 16 amino acids. The only DNA kept is the CDR3, 48 bases in frame from the first base. The immunoSEQ Assay, a bias-controlled multiplex PCR, was used to amplify TCRbeta CDR3 regions from genomic DNA. The published analysis was carried out like this. The number of nucleated cells in each sample was estimated from the amplification of reference gene primers within the assay. To quantify the absolute abundance of each unique TCRbeta CDR3 rearrangement, sequence reads were collapsed and filtered. For each sample, productive Simpson clonality was calculated as the square root of Simpson's diversity index across productive rearrangements. Sourced from immuneACCESS, this table was stored by TCRdb with only in-frame sequences that have V and J called. A share of the clones is absent; for the studies checked, an unresolved V gene accounts for under half, and the remainder has no known explanation. Clone size and V and J calls were adopted from that table, with D and trimming inferred from the DNA. The sample has roughly 130,000 clones on record, more than 80% of them singletons. The ten largest clones take up roughly an eighth of the sample.

The source is a woman in her fifties or sixties with acute or convalescent COVID-19. The chain is encoded by TRBV2 joined to TRBJ1-1; 7 bases in the middle match TRBD1. The sequencing input was peripheral blood. This receptor carries the CDR3 CASSGQGIFRDTEAFF. The bases are TGTGCCAGCAGTGGACAGGGAATTTTTAGGGACACTGAAGCTTTCTTT.